Shown below are 7 T cell receptor beta chains from a single sample sequenced in a study of vaccination effects on CD4 cells after COVID-19. Using immunoSEQ multiplex PCR, the repertoire was profiled, and TCRdb retains in-frame clones only, with some absent. The repertoire holds tens of thousands of clones, with roughly 73% as singletons. Using viral peptide pools, the ViraFEST assay grew out antigen-specific CD4+ T cells prior to sequencing. With roughly 10 days of culture completed, CD4+ T cells were isolated. Nucleocapsid antibodies stayed negative before and after vaccination, showing no earlier SARS-CoV-2 infection. Their target antigens are unknown. The input for sequencing was CD4+ T cells from PBMCs cultured with HCoV-OC43 spike peptides, taken before COVID-19 vaccination. Subset reported: HCoV-OC43 spike overlapping peptide pool stimulation. The receptors were gathered from a human donor who received a COVID-19 vaccine.

The CDR3 sequence is CASLRWGNTEAFF. CDR3 in DNA: TGTGCCAGCCTCCGCTGGGGGAACACTGAAGCTTTCTTT. The chain links TRBV27 to TRBJ1-1, with D unresolved. The CDR3 spans 13 residues. V shed 8 bases and J shed 1 base, with 11 bases lying between them. Looked up from germline, CDR1 is MNHEY and CDR2 is SMNVEV (reference sequence).

The chain combines TRBV11-3 with TRBJ2-1, with TRBD2 identical over 9 bases. CDR3 length equals 16 residues. V shed 2 bases, J shed 6 bases, and the junction held 8 bases outside the gene matches. CDR1 is SGHNT, CDR2 YENEEA, per germline. In DNA form, the CDR3 reads TGTGCCAGCAGCTTAAACGCGGGGGGGGAAGGCAATGAGCAGTTCTTC. Protein sequence: CASSLNAGGEGNEQFF. The full variable domain, rest sourced from reference TRBV11-3 and TRBJ2-1, is EAGVVQSPRYKIIEKKQPVAFWCNPISGHNTLYWYLQNLGQGPELLIRYENEEAVDDSQLPKDRFSAERLKGVDSTLKIQPAELGDSAVYLCASSLNAGGEGNEQFFGPGTRLTVL.

The chain uses TRBV11-2 and TRBJ1-1; 8 bases line up with TRBD1. J gave up 8 bases and V 3 bases, and 8 bases lay outside the gene matches. CDR3 size: 14 residues. Germline V gene data show CDR1 as SGHAT and CDR2 as FQNNGV. The DNA of the CDR3 is TGTGCCAGCAGCTTTGGACAGGGTGCCCTAGAAGCTTTCTTT. It specifies CASSFGQGALEAFF.

This clone was seen once. The rearrangement links TRBV29-1 to TRBJ2-5, with TRBD1 identical over 7 bases. Germline loops: CDR1 SQVTM, CDR2 ANQGSEA. The trim removed 4 bases at V and 4 bases at J, leaving 3 bases unmatched. The CDR3 is 12 amino acids. The CDR3 sequence: CSVGAGGETQYF. In DNA, the CDR3 is TGCAGCGTTGGGGCAGGGGGAGAGACCCAGTACTTC.

The chain combines TRBV10-2 with TRBJ2-5; D remains ambiguous. There are 12 residues in the CDR3. The germline V gene encodes CDR1 WSHSY and CDR2 SAAADI. V dropped 3 bases and J dropped 9 bases, with 11 bases sitting between them. CDR3 amino acids: CASSDPVGPQYF. CDR3 coding DNA: TGCGCCAGCAGTGATCCGGTCGGTCCCCAGTACTTC.

The genes are TRBV5-1 and TRBJ1-2; perhaps TRBD1 as D (5 bases). This CDR3 has 15 residues. The V gene's germline CDR1 is SGHRS and CDR2 YFSETQ. Trimming took 0 bases from V and 6 from J, leaving 15 bases between them. The CDR3 here is CASSLEGSWSDGYTF. The CDR3 region has the DNA TGCGCCAGCAGCTTGGAGGGGTCCTGGTCCGATGGCTACACCTTC.

The chain recombines TRBV3-1 (or the pseudogene TRBV3-2) with TRBJ2-1; D is perhaps TRBD2 (6 bases). V was pared by 3 bases and J by 3 bases, with 6 bases between. This CDR3 has 13 residues. Germline CDR1 LGHDT, CDR2 YNNKEL (reference sequence). The chain's CDR3 is CASSQGGYNEQFF. CDR3 nucleotide sequence: TGTGCCAGCAGCCAGGGGGGCTACAATGAGCAGTTCTTC.